These T cell receptor beta chains were read from a single sample in a study of blood T cell repertoires in COVID-19. The method was immunoSEQ multiplex PCR; TCRdb's version includes in-frame clones alone and lacks a portion of them. This table has a few hundred thousand clones, nearly 85% appearing once. Input material: peripheral blood. Receptors were obtained from a woman aged 25-40 years with COVID-19, enrolled during active disease. CDR3s include the opening cysteine and the closing phenylalanine or tryptophan. Fields, in order: V gene, D gene, clone size, J gene, CDR3 protein, CDR3 DNA. The D gene is left open where the match is weak. A clone size is listed for some rows: how often the clone was seen (once, few, many), or a class if it is expanded.

>TRBV30|.|.|TRBJ2-1
CAWSGGEGGNEQFF
TGTGCCTGGAGCGGAGGTGAAGGGGGAAATGAGCAGTTCTTC
>TRBV12-3/TRBV12-4|.|.|TRBJ2-5
CASSPGSGETQYF
TGTGCCAGCAGCCCAGGTAGCGGAGAGACCCAGTACTTC
>TRBV24-1|.|.|TRBJ2-5
CATSDFGDPETQYF
TGTGCCACCAGTGATTTCGGGGATCCAGAGACCCAGTACTTC
>TRBV3-1/TRBV3-2|.|once|TRBJ1-4
CASSHAGLSRANEKLFF
TGTGCCAGCAGCCACGCAGGGCTTAGTCGAGCTAATGAAAAACTGTTTTTT
>TRBV7-2|.|.|TRBJ2-5
CASSVYGGRETQYF
TGTGCCAGCAGCGTGTATGGTGGGAGAGAGACCCAGTACTTC
>TRBV9|.|.|TRBJ2-7
CASSVGAPSSYEQYF
TGTGCCAGCAGCGTAGGTGCTCCCAGCTCCTACGAGCAGTACTTC
>TRBV2|TRBD2|.|TRBJ2-5
CASTSAGVMGTQYF
TGTGCCAGCACGTCGGCGGGAGTAATGGGGACCCAGTACTTC
>TRBV6-5|.|.|TRBJ1-2
CASSYGASPNYGYTF
TGTGCCAGCAGTTACGGGGCATCCCCTAACTATGGCTACACCTTC
>TRBV12-3/TRBV12-4|.|.|TRBJ1-1
CASSSGITEAFF
TGTGCCAGCAGTTCAGGGATCACTGAAGCTTTCTTT
>TRBV28|TRBD1|.|TRBJ2-5
CASSLNGQGREETQYF
TGTGCCAGCAGTTTGAATGGACAGGGCAGGGAAGAGACCCAGTACTTC
>TRBV28|TRBD1|.|TRBJ1-2
CASSHRQGRNYGYTF
TGTGCCAGCAGCCATCGACAGGGGAGGAACTATGGCTACACCTTC
>TRBV24-1|.|.|TRBJ2-3
CATSVGGSSTDTQYF
TGTGCCACCAGTGTTGGCGGATCTAGCACAGATACGCAGTATTTT
>TRBV19|.|.|TRBJ2-2
CASKKGDGSTGELFF
TGTGCCTCAAAAAAGGGAGACGGCAGCACCGGGGAGCTGTTTTTT
>TRBV2|TRBD2|.|TRBJ2-5
CASSRLALETQYF
TGTGCCAGCAGTCGACTAGCCCTGGAGACCCAGTACTTC
>TRBV21-1|.|.|TRBJ1-2
CASSTRIGRGYGYTF
TGTGCCAGCAGCACGAGAATTGGGAGAGGCTATGGCTACACCTTC
>TRBV5-1|TRBD2|.|TRBJ2-2
CASSFTSGSTGELFF
TGCGCCAGCAGCTTTACTAGCGGGTCCACCGGGGAGCTGTTTTTT